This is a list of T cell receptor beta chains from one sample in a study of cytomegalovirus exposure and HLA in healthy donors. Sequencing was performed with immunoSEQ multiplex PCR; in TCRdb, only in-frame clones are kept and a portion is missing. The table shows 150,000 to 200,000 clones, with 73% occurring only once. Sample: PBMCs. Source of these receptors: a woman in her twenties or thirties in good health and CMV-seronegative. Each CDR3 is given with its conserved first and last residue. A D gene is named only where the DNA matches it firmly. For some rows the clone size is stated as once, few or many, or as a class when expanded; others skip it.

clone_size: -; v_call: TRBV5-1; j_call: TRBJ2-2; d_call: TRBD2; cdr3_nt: TGCGCCAGCAGCAACGAGCGGGAGGCGAACACCGGGGAGCTGTTTTTT; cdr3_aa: CASSNEREANTGELFF
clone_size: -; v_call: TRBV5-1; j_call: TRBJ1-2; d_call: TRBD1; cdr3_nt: TGCGCCAGCAGCTCCGGGACAGCTAACTATGGCTACACCTTC; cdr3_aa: CASSSGTANYGYTF
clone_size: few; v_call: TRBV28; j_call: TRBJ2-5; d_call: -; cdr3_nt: TGTGCCAGCGTAGTGAGTCGGGAGACCCAGTACTTC; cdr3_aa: CASVVSRETQYF
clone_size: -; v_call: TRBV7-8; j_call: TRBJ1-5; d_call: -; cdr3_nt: TGTGCCAGCAGCGACAAGCCCCATCAGCCCCAGCATTTT; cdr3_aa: CASSDKPHQPQHF
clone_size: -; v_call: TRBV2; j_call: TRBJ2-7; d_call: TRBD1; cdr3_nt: TGTGCCAGCAATTCACTAAGACAGGGGGTAGGAGGGCAGTACTTC; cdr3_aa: CASNSLRQGVGGQYF
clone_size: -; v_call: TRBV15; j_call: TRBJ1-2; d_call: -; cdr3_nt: TGTGCCACCAGCAGAGAAGAGTGGGGCTACACCTTC; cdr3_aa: CATSREEWGYTF
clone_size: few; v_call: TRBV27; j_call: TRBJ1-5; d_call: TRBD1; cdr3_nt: TGTGCCAGCAGTTTATTGGGACAGGGGCATCAGCCCCAGCATTTT; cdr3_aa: CASSLLGQGHQPQHF
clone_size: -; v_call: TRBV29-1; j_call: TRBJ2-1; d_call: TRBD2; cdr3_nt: TGCAGCTTGAGGGGGACTAGCGGAAACAATGAGCAGTTCTTC; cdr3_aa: CSLRGTSGNNEQFF
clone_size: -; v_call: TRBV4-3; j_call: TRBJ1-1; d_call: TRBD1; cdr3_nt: TGCGCCAGCAGCCAAGAGGCAGGGGGTCTTGAAGCTTTCTTT; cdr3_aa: CASSQEAGGLEAFF
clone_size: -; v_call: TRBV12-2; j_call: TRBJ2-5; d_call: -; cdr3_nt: TGTGCAAGTCGCCCGAGCCAGGGGATATCGTCCCAGTACTTC; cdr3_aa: CASRPSQGISSQYF
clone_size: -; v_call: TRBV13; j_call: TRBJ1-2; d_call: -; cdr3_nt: TGTGCCAGCAGCTTAGTTGGCACCTCCTATGGCTACACCTTC; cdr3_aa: CASSLVGTSYGYTF
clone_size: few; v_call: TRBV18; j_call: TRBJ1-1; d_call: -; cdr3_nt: TGTGCCAGCTCACCACCCCGGGGGACTGAAGCTTTCTTT; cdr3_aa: CASSPPRGTEAFF
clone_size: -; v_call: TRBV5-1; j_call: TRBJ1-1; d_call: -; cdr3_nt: TGCGCCAGCAGTGCGGGAAAGAACACTGAAGCTTTCTTT; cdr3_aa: CASSAGKNTEAFF
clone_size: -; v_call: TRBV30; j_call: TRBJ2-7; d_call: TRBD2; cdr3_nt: TGTGCCCGTGGTGGCGGGAGAGGAGGATCCTACGAGCAGTACTTC; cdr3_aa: CARGGGRGGSYEQYF
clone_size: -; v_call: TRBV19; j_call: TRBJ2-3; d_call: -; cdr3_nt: TGTGCCACCAGAGGGATTTCAAGCACAGATACGCAGTATTTT; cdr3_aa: CATRGISSTDTQYF
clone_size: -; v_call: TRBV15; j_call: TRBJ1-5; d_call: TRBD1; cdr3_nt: TGTGCCACCAGCAGAGCCCCAGGGGGTGAACGTCAGCCCCAGCATTTT; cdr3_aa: CATSRAPGGERQPQHF
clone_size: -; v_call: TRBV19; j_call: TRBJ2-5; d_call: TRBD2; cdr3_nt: TGTGCCAGTAGTCGCGGACTAGCGGAAGAGACCCAGTACTTC; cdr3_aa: CASSRGLAEETQYF
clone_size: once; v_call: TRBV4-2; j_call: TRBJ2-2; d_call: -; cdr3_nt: TGTGCCAGCAGCCAAGATTCCCTCACTGTGTTTTTT; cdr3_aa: CASSQDSLTVFF
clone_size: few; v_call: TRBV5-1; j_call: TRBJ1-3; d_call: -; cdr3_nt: TGCGCCAGCATGGGAGACTTCGCTGGAAACACCATATATTTT; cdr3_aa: CASMGDFAGNTIYF